This TCR beta chain was captured in a study of CD8+ T cells in alopecia areata. This CDR3 spans 12 amino acids. V was shortened by 2 bases and J by 3 bases, with 7 bases between the two germline ends. Germline V gene lookup returns CDR1 SQVTM and CDR2 ANQGSEA. Following RNA extraction, reverse transcription yielded cDNA that acted as the sequencing template. TCRdb's copy holds only in-frame clones and misses some; the assay was immunoSEQ multiplex PCR. The sample shows tens of thousands of clones, 65% to 80% of them seen only once. This receptor was identified in a human donor with alopecia areata. The rearrangement links TRBV29-1 to TRBJ1-2, with a tentative D call TRBD1 (5 bases). The sequencing input was NKG2D-low CD8+ T cells sorted from blood. The CDR3 nucleotides read TGCAGCGTTGAACGCAGGGACTATGGCTACACCTTC. This translates into CSVERRDYGYTF.